One and the same sample provided the 14 T cell receptor beta chains below, sequenced in a study of blood T cell repertoires in COVID-19. The method was immunoSEQ multiplex PCR; TCRdb's version includes in-frame clones alone and lacks a portion of them. The sample gives under 150,000 clones, about 77% of which show up once; roughly 4.2% is in the top ten. The sequenced sample was peripheral blood. The source is a man in his sixties with acute or convalescent COVID-19.

This chain links TRBV2 with TRBJ1-2; TRBD1 is a possible D gene (5 bases). Germline V gives CDR1 SNHLY, CDR2 FYNNEI. CDR3 length equals 14 residues. The germline V and J ends were trimmed by 6 bases and 0 bases, with 11 bases remaining between them. The CDR3 nucleotides read TGTGCCAGCAGGGTCGGGGGTTCTAACTATGGCTACACCTTC. Its protein is CASRVGGSNYGYTF.

This clone occurred many times. This rearrangement joins TRBV6-6 to TRBJ1-2; D gene uncertain. Trimming removed 2 bases at V and 8 bases at J, with 6 bases between. This CDR3 contains 11 residues. Germline CDR1 and CDR2: MNHNY and SVGAGI (reference sequence). The chain's CDR3 is CASSYGLGYTF. CDR3 DNA sequence: TGTGCCAGCAGTTACGGGCTAGGCTACACCTTC.

The rearrangement links TRBV5-5 to TRBJ2-1; 10 bases fit TRBD1. V was pared by 7 bases and J by 2 bases, with 6 bases of the junction left unmatched. Germline CDR1 reads SGHKS; CDR2 reads YYEKEE (reference sequence). There are 15 residues in the CDR3. The CDR3 loop reads CASGTGQGPYNEQFF. CDR3 nucleotide sequence: TGTGCCAGCGGAACGGGACAGGGGCCCTACAATGAGCAGTTCTTC.

The rearrangement joins TRBV18 to TRBJ2-7; a weak D match, TRBD2 (5 bases). V was pared by 6 bases and J by 9 bases, with 15 bases between. CDR3 length: 12 amino acids. The germline gives CDR1 KGHSH, CDR2 LQKENI. CDR3 coding DNA: TGTGCCAGCTCCCAAGAAAGACGGGGGCAGTACTTC. Protein product: CASSQERRGQYF.

This chain's CDR3 is CASSFQPGGGLTYEQYF. CDR3 DNA sequence: TGTGCCAGCAGTTTCCAACCGGGGGGGGGACTTACCTACGAGCAGTACTTC. The chain employs TRBV27 and TRBJ2-7; TRBD2 matches 8 bases. Germline V gene data show CDR1 as MNHEY and CDR2 as SMNVEV (reference sequence). This CDR3 comprises 17 residues. Unmatched junction bases numbered 12, after V lost 3 bases and J lost 2 bases.

The chain is built from TRBV6-5 and TRBJ2-7, with 12 bases that match TRBD2. V shed 7 bases and J 0 bases; nucleotides not matched to a gene: 4. This CDR3 has 15 amino acids. Germline V gene lookup returns CDR1 MNHEY and CDR2 SVGAGI. For the CDR3, the DNA is TGTGCCAGCACTTCGGGACTAGCGGGCTCCTACGAGCAGTACTTC. It codes for CASTSGLAGSYEQYF.

This clone was found once. The genes are TRBV11-2 and TRBJ1-1; 8 nucleotides agree with TRBD1. The CDR3 contains 12 residues. Germline lookup yields CDR1 SGHAT and CDR2 FQNNGV. The V and J ends lost 4 bases and 10 bases, in that order; junction bases with no gene match: 5. In DNA, the CDR3 is TGTGCCAGCAGCTCGGACAGGGTAGTAGCTTTCTTT. It translates to CASSSDRVVAFF.

This sequence joins TRBV6-1 and TRBJ2-2; the D is unclear. V lost 2 bases and J lost 2, with 6 bases in between. This CDR3 is built from 14 residues. Germline CDR1 reads MNHNS; CDR2 reads SASEGT. CDR3 amino acids: CASSEHSNTGELFF. The DNA of the CDR3 is TGTGCCAGCAGTGAACACTCAAACACCGGGGAGCTGTTTTTT.

V gene TRBV28 combines with J gene TRBJ1-5; 8 bases are shared with TRBD1. The V and J ends lost 2 bases and 5 bases, in that order; junction bases with no gene match: 8. The CDR3 contains 16 residues. The germline V gene encodes CDR1 MDHEN and CDR2 SYDVKM. The CDR3 DNA is TGTGCCAGCAGTTTACAGGGGGCGAGAAGGCATCAGCCCCAGCATTTT. Its translation is CASSLQGARRHQPQHF.

V and J are TRBV7-3 and TRBJ1-1, with D uncertain. The CDR3 sequence is 14 residues long. V shed 2 bases and J shed 5 bases, with 12 bases lying between them. Germline V lookup: CDR1 SGHTA, CDR2 FQGTGA. The CDR3 sequence is CASSLLGGGTEAFF. As DNA, the CDR3 is TGTGCCAGCAGCTTATTGGGCGGAGGGACTGAAGCTTTCTTT.

This chain joins TRBV18 and TRBJ2-7, with D possibly TRBD1 on 5 matching bases. The CDR3 is made up of 16 amino acids. Trimming cost V 2 bases and J 1 base, with 15 bases left between them. Germline V gives CDR1 KGHSH, CDR2 LQKENI. The CDR3 region is CASSPAGLTSSYEQYF. The CDR3 DNA is TGTGCCAGCTCACCAGCAGGGCTCACCTCGTCCTACGAGCAGTACTTC.

The chain uses TRBV19 and TRBJ2-7; D might be TRBD1 (6 bases). Trimming removed 3 bases at V and 6 bases at J, with 15 bases between. The CDR3 length is 14 residues. Germline CDR1 and CDR2: LNHDA and SQIVND (reference sequence). The CDR3 is CASSIQGSRGEQYF. As DNA, the CDR3 is TGTGCCAGTAGTATCCAGGGGTCCCGGGGCGAGCAGTACTTC.

The rearrangement uses TRBV10-2 and TRBJ1-2; D is perhaps TRBD1 (5 bases). V was clipped by 3 bases and J by 5 bases, with 10 bases between them. The CDR3 spans 13 residues. The germline gives CDR1 WSHSY, CDR2 SAAADI. CDR3 in DNA: TGCGCCAGCAGTGAACGGCAGGGATATGGCTACACCTTC. This codes for CASSERQGYGYTF.

The chain joins TRBV6-5 to TRBJ2-1; possibly TRBD2 for D (6 bases). CDR1 and CDR2 from the germline V gene are MNHEY and SVGAGI. V dropped 6 bases and J dropped 9 bases, with 18 bases sitting between them. The CDR3 runs to 14 residues. The CDR3 sequence is CASRPREAWSEQFF. CDR3 nucleotide sequence: TGTGCCAGCAGGCCTAGGGAGGCCTGGAGTGAGCAGTTCTTC.